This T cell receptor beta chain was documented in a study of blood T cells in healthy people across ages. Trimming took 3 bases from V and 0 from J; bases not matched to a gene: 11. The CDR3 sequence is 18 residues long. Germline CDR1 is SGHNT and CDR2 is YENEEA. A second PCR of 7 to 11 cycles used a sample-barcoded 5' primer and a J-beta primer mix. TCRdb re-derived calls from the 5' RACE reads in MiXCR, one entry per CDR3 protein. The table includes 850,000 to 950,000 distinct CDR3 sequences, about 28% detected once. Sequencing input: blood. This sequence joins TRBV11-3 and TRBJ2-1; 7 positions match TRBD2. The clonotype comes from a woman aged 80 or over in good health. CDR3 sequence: CASSFSLAVPFSYNEQFF. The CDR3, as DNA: TGTGCCAGCAGCTTCAGCCTAGCGGTACCCTTCTCCTACAATGAGCAGTTCTTC.